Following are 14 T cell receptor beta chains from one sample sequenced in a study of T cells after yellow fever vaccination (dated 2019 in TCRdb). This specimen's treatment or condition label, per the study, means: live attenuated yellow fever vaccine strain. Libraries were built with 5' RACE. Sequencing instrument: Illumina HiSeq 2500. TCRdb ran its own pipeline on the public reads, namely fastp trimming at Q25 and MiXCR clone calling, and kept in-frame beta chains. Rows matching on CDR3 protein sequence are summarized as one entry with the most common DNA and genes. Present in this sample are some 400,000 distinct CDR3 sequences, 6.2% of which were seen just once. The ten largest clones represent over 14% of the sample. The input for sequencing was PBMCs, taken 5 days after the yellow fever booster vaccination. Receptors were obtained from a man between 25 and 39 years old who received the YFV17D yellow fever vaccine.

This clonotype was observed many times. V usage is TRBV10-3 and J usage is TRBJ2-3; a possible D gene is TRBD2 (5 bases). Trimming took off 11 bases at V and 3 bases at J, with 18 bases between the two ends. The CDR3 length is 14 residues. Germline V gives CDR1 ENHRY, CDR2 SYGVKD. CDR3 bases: TGTGCCGGCAGAGGTGGCGGGTTGACAGATACGCAGTATTTT. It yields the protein CAGRGGGLTDTQYF.

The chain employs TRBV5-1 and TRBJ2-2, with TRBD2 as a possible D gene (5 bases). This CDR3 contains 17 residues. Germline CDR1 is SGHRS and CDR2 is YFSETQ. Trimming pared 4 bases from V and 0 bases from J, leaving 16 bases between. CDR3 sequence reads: CASSLRPTGTNTGELFF. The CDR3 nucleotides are TGCGCCAGCAGCCTTCGGCCCACGGGAACGAACACCGGGGAGCTGTTTTTT. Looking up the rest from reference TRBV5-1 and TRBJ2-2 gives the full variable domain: KAGVTQTPRYLIKTRGQQVTLSCSPISGHRSVSWYQQTPGQGLQFLFEYFSETQRNKGNFPGRFSGRQFSNSRSEMNVSTLELGDSALYLCASSLRPTGTNTGELFFGEGSRLTVL.

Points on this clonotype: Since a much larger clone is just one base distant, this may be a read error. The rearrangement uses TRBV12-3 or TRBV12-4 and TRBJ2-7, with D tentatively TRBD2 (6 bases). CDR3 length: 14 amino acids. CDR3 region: CARSLDYPRDEQYF. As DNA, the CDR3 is TGTGCCAGGAGTTTGGACTACCCCAGGGACGAGCAGTACTTC.

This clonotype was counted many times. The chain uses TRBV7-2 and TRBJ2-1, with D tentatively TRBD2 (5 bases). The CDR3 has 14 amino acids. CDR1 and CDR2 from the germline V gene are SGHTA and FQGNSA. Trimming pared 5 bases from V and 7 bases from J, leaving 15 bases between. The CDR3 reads CASSAAAPKNEQFF. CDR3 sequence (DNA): TGTGCCAGCAGCGCAGCGGCTCCTAAAAATGAGCAGTTCTTC.

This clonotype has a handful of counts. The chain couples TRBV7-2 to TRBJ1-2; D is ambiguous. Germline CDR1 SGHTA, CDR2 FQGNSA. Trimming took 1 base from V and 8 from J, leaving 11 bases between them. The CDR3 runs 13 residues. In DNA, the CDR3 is TGTGCCAGCAGCTTAGATCGTTCCGGGGGCTACACCTTC. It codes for CASSLDRSGGYTF. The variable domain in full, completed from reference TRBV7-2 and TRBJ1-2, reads GAGVSQSPSNKVTEKGKDVELRCDPISGHTALYWYRQSLGQGLEFLIYFQGNSAPDKSGLPSDRFSAERTGGSVSTLTIQRTQQEDSAVYLCASSLDRSGGYTFGSGTRLTVV.

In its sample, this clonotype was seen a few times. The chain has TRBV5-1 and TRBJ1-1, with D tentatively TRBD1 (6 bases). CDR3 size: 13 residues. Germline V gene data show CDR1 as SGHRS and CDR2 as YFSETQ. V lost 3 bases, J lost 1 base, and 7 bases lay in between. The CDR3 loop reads CASSWGQNTEAFF. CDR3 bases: TGCGCCAGCAGCTGGGGACAGAACACTGAAGCTTTCTTT. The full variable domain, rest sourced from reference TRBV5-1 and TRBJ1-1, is KAGVTQTPRYLIKTRGQQVTLSCSPISGHRSVSWYQQTPGQGLQFLFEYFSETQRNKGNFPGRFSGRQFSNSRSEMNVSTLELGDSALYLCASSWGQNTEAFFGQGTRLTVV.

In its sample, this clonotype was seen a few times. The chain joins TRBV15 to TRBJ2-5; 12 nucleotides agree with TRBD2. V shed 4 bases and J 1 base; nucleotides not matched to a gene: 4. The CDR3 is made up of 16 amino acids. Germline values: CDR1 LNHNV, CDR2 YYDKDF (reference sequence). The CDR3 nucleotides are TGTGCCACCAGCATCGGACTAGCGGGGTCCCAAGAGACCCAGTACTTC. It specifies CATSIGLAGSQETQYF. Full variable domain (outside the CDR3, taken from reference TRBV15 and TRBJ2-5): DAMVIQNPRYQVTQFGKPVTLSCSQTLNHNVMYWYQQKSSQAPKLLFHYYDKDFNNEADTPDNFQSRRPNTSFCFLDIRSPGLGDTAMYLCATSIGLAGSQETQYFGPGTRLLVL.

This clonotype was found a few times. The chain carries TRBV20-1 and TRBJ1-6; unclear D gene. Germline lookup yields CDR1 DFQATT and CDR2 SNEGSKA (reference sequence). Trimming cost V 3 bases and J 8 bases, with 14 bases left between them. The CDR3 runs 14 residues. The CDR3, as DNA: TGCAGTGCTAGGGGAGGGCGCGTGGATTCACCCCTCCACTTT. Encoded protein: CSARGGRVDSPLHF.

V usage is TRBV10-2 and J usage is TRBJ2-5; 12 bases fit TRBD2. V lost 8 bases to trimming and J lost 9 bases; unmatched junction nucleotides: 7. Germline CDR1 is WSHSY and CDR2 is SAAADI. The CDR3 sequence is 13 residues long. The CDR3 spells CASGLAGSRAQYF. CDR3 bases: TGCGCCAGCGGACTAGCGGGGTCCCGGGCCCAGTACTTC.

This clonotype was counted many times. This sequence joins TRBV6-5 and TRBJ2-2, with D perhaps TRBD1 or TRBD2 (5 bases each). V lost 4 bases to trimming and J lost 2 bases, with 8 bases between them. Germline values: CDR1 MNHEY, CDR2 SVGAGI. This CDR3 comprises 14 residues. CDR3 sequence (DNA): TGTGCCAGCAGTTGGGGACGAAACACCGGGGAGCTGTTTTTT. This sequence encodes CASSWGRNTGELFF.

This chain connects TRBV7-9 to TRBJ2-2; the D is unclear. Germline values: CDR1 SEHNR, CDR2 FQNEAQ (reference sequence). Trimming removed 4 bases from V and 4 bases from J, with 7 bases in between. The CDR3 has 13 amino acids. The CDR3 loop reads CASSSSSTGELFF. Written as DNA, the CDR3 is TGTGCCAGCAGCTCATCCAGCACCGGGGAGCTGTTTTTT.

The CDR3 sequence is CASSYSGGHKSSGANVLTF. DNA of the CDR3: TGTGCCAGCAGTTACTCCGGGGGACACAAAAGCTCTGGGGCCAACGTCCTGACTTTC. The rearrangement joins TRBV6-5 to TRBJ2-6, with D perhaps being TRBD1 or TRBD2 (6 bases each). This CDR3 spans 19 amino acids. CDR1 is MNHEY, CDR2 SVGAGI, per germline. Trimming left V 0 bases short and J 0 bases short, with 15 bases between.

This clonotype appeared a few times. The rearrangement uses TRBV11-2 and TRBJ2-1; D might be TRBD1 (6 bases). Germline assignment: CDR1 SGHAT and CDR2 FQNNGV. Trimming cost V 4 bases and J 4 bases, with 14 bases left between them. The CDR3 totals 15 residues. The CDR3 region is CASSSTGHGYNEQFF. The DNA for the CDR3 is TGTGCCAGCAGCTCCACAGGGCACGGGTACAATGAGCAGTTCTTC. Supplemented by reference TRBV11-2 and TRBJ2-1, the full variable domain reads EAGVAQSPRYKIIEKRQSVAFWCNPISGHATLYWYQQILGQGPKLLIQFQNNGVVDDSQLPKDRFSAERLKGVDSTLKIQPAKLEDSAVYLCASSSTGHGYNEQFFGPGTRLTVL.

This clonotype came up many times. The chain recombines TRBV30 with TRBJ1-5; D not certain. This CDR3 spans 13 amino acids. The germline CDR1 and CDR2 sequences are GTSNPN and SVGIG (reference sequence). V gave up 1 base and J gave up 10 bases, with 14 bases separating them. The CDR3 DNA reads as TGTGCCTGGAGTGCCAACGTGGGTGGACCCCAGCATTTT. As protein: CAWSANVGGPQHF.